The present T cell receptor beta chain was sequenced within a study of regulatory T cells in long-lasting Graves disease. V shed 7 bases and J shed 6 bases, with 19 bases lying between them. This CDR3 has 15 amino acids. Time point indicated: newly diagnosed GD, antithyroid drugs for less than 3 months. TCR sequences were obtained from RNA taken from PBMCs. Enrollment of patients was through an endocrinology department in Xi'an, China. CDR3 regions were amplified by Arm-PCR using iRepertoire HTBI primers to build TCR beta libraries. Per the study methods: Taken together, the samples had around 66 TRBV and approximately 13 TRBJ segments identified. TCRdb reprocessed the multiplex PCR reads via MiXCR and lists one record per CDR3 protein. TCRdb's processing, not the study's, gives the V and J calls here. The sample comprises 530,000 or so distinct CDR3 sequences, approximately 15% of which are singletons, and 8% to 10% rests with the top ten.

These data were likewise used in another study, on T cells in Graves' hyperthyroidism and ophthalmopathy. That paper states: Stability of Graves' hyperthyroidism was defined as absent ophthalmopathy progression within 18 months. HTBI primers were employed in a first-round RT-PCR of the TCR CDR3.

The source of this sequence is a man aged 25 to 45 with Graves disease. This chain connects TRBV12-3 or TRBV12-4 to TRBJ1-5; tentative D call: TRBD1 (6 bases). The specimen was peripheral blood mononuclear cells (PBMCs), collected at new diagnosis, from a patient treated with antithyroid drugs. CDR3: CASNRGGALLQPQHF. In nucleotides, the CDR3 is TGTGCCAGCAACCGGGGGGGGGCCCTACTTCAGCCCCAGCATTTT.